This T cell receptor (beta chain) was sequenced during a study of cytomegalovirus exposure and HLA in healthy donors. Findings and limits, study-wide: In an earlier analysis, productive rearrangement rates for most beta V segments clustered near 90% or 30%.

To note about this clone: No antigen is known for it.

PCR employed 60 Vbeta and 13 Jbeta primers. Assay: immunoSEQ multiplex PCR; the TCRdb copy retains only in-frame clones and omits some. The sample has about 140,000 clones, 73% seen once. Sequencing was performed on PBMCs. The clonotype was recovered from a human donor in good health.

Written as DNA, the CDR3 is TGTGCCAGCAGCCCTGTCGTAGCTAGCTATGGCTACACCTTC. This gives the protein CASSPVVASYGYTF. The V and J genes are TRBV6-1 and TRBJ1-2; D is unresolved. Trimming removed 6 bases at V and 4 bases at J, with 15 bases between. The CDR3 consists of 14 residues. CDR1 is MNHNS, CDR2 SASEGT, per germline.